This T cell receptor beta chain was retrieved from a study of technical replicates of blood from a handful of donors. The method was immunoSEQ multiplex PCR; TCRdb's version includes in-frame clones alone and lacks a portion of them. The sample carries around 80,000 clones, 90% to 97% recorded once. Sequenced sample: T cells isolated from PBMCs. This receptor was identified in a human donor in good health.

CDR3 nucleotide sequence: TGTGCCAGCAGCTTCCTAGCGGGAGGCTACGAGCAGTACTTC. Amino acids: CASSFLAGGYEQYF. The chain is built from TRBV7-9 and TRBJ2-7, with TRBD2 matching over 11 bases. The trim removed 3 bases at V and 3 bases at J, leaving 1 base unmatched. The CDR3 is 14 residues long. Germline V gene lookup returns CDR1 SEHNR and CDR2 FQNEAQ (reference sequence).